The 16 T cell receptor beta chains in this list originate from one sample, sequenced in a study of long-term antiretroviral therapy in people with HIV. Version v3.0 of the immunoSEQ assay was performed at survey level. Assay: immunoSEQ multiplex PCR; the TCRdb copy retains only in-frame clones and omits some. The sample has 35,000 or so clones; over 90% are singletons. The sample was unsorted PBMCs, taken 4.1 years after starting antiretroviral therapy. Source of these receptors: a woman between 50 and 59 years old with HIV.

This sequence joins TRBV27 and TRBJ1-2; D is possibly TRBD1 (6 bases). CDR1 is MNHEY, CDR2 SMNVEV, per germline (reference sequence). Between the trimmed V and J ends, which lost 2 bases and 3 bases, there was a span of 16 bases. The length of the CDR3 is 16 residues. As DNA, the CDR3 is TGTGCCAGCAGTTTAAAGCTGGGGGGCGGTCACTATGGCTACACCTTC. Residues: CASSLKLGGGHYGYTF.

The V gene is TRBV6-5, the J gene TRBJ2-7, with TRBD2 matching 10 bases. The CDR3 is 14 residues long. The V and J ends lost 6 bases and 4 bases, in that order; junction bases with no gene match: 6. Germline values: CDR1 MNHEY, CDR2 SVGAGI. CDR3 in DNA: TGTGCCAGCAGAACCGGACTAGCGGCATACGAGCAGTACTTC. Translated, it gives CASRTGLAAYEQYF.

J is TRBJ1-5 and V is TRBV18; D call uncertain. This CDR3 is 16 amino acids long. Trimming left V 2 bases short and J 1 base short, with 12 bases between. Germline-derived CDR1 and CDR2 are KGHSH and LQKENI. The CDR3 sequence is CASSPTEGGSNQPQHF. CDR3 coding DNA: TGTGCCAGCTCACCAACAGAAGGAGGAAGCAATCAGCCCCAGCATTTT. The whole variable domain, remainder taken from reference TRBV18 and TRBJ1-5, is NAGVMQNPRHLVRRRGQEARLRCSPMKGHSHVYWYRQLPEEGLKFMVYLQKENIIDESGMPKERFSAEFPKEGPSILRIQQVVRGDSAAYFCASSPTEGGSNQPQHFGDGTRLSIL.

The V gene is TRBV10-3, the J gene TRBJ1-1; TRBD1 matches at 8 bases. Germline V CDR1 and CDR2: ENHRY, SYGVKD. The junction had 0 bases not matched to a gene; V was cut back by 2 bases and J by 1 base. The CDR3 totals 14 residues. The CDR3 is CAISEDRGNTEAFF. For the CDR3, the DNA is TGTGCCATCAGTGAGGACAGGGGGAACACTGAAGCTTTCTTT.

This chain uses TRBV5-4 with TRBJ2-3, with TRBD2 matching over 7 bases. The CDR3 totals 13 residues. Germline CDR1 reads SGHNT; CDR2 reads YYREEE (reference sequence). V lost 7 bases to trimming and J lost 6 bases; unmatched junction nucleotides: 8. The CDR3 DNA follows: TGTGCCAGCTTTAAAGCGGGGCTTGATACGCAGTATTTT. Translated, it gives CASFKAGLDTQYF.

The V and J genes are TRBV6-1 and TRBJ2-5; perhaps TRBD1 as D (6 bases). Between the trimmed V and J ends, which lost 6 bases and 3 bases, there was a span of 11 bases. CDR3 length equals 13 residues. Germline V gene data show CDR1 as MNHNS and CDR2 as SASEGT. For the CDR3, the DNA is TGTGCCAGCAGCCCGGACAGAAAAGAGACCCAGTACTTC. Encoded protein: CASSPDRKETQYF.

V and J are TRBV10-1 and TRBJ2-1, with D possibly matching TRBD2 (5 bases). Germline V gene sequence: CDR1 WNHNN, CDR2 SYGVQD (reference sequence). This CDR3 region has 16 residues. V lost 0 bases, J lost 0 bases, and 9 bases lay in between. The CDR3 sequence is CASSESGSASYNEQFF. CDR3 coding DNA: TGCGCCAGCAGTGAGTCGGGTAGCGCCTCCTACAATGAGCAGTTCTTC.

The chain couples TRBV21-1 to TRBJ2-7; TRBD2, the table's D call, was not compared with the DNA. TRBV21-1 is a pseudogene locus. CDR3 length equals 18 residues. The CDR3 spells CASSKRLAGNCPACEQYF. CDR3 bases: TGTGCCAGCAGCAAACGGCTAGCGGGGAACTGTCCCGCATGCGAGCAGTACTTC.

The rearrangement links TRBV30 to TRBJ1-6; the D gene is possibly TRBD1 (5 bases). Between the trimmed V and J ends, which lost 1 base and 0 bases, there was a span of 13 bases. The CDR3 spans 17 residues. CDR1 and CDR2 (germline): GTSNPN, SVGIG (reference sequence). CDR3 sequence (DNA): TGTGCCTGGAGTGATCCGGCAGGGAGCTCCTATAATTCACCCCTCCACTTT. Translating gives CAWSDPAGSSYNSPLHF.

The V gene is TRBV6-6, the J gene TRBJ2-1; D perhaps matches TRBD2 (7 bases). The CDR3 length is 14 residues. Germline V CDR1 and CDR2: MNHNY, SVGAGI (reference sequence). Trimming pared 5 bases from V and 10 bases from J, leaving 18 bases between. The CDR3 nucleotides are TGTGCCAGCAGTCAAATAGGGGGGGGAGGAGAGCAGTTCTTC. It translates to CASSQIGGGGEQFF.

V is TRBV11-2 and J is TRBJ2-2; D is perhaps TRBD2 (6 bases). Trimming stripped 1 base from V and 5 bases from J, with 8 bases between. CDR1 and CDR2 from the germline V gene are SGHAT and FQNNGV. This CDR3 region has 14 residues. The CDR3 loop is CASSLVRGTGELFF. CDR3 DNA: TGTGCCAGCAGCTTAGTTCGGGGGACCGGGGAGCTGTTTTTT.

The rearrangement links TRBV7-2 to TRBJ1-4; TRBD1 agrees at 7 bases. Germline CDR1 SGHTA, CDR2 FQGNSA. Germline trimming cut 5 bases from V and 5 bases from J; bases unmatched to any gene: 5. The CDR3 has 14 residues. The CDR3 DNA reads TGTGCCAGCAGCCCCCGGACAGGCAATGAAAAACTGTTTTTT. This translates into CASSPRTGNEKLFF.

The J gene is TRBJ2-5, the V gene TRBV18; tentative D call: TRBD1 (6 bases). Germline-derived CDR1 and CDR2 are KGHSH and LQKENI. This CDR3 contains 14 residues. Trimming took 6 bases from V and 5 from J, leaving 16 bases between them. In DNA, the CDR3 is TGTGCCAGCTCGTCGGACAGTATAGGGGAGACCCAGTACTTC. It translates to CASSSDSIGETQYF.

The V call is TRBV7-3, the J call TRBJ2-7, with 11 bases aligning to TRBD1. V lost 4 bases and J lost 3; bases outside the gene matches: 2. The germline V gene has CDR1 SGHTA and CDR2 FQGTGA. The length of the CDR3 is 14 residues. Written as DNA, the CDR3 is TGTGCCAGCAGCTACGGGACAGGGGGCTACGAGCAGTACTTC. This translates into CASSYGTGGYEQYF.

The J gene is TRBJ2-2, the V gene TRBV9; unclear D gene. This CDR3 contains 11 residues. Germline CDR1 SGDLS, CDR2 YYNGEE. The germline V and J ends were trimmed by 3 bases and 7 bases, with 4 bases remaining between them. The CDR3 spells CASSALGELFF. CDR3 coding DNA: TGTGCCAGCAGCGCCCTCGGGGAGCTGTTTTTT.

A single count supports this clone. The chain links TRBV6-4 to TRBJ2-1, with 8 bases matching TRBD1. Trimming cost V 10 bases and J 0 bases; bases outside gene matches: 8. CDR1 MRHNA and CDR2 SNTAGT come from the germline V gene. The CDR3 consists of 15 residues. The CDR3 DNA sequence: TGTGCCACCAGCCAGGGGGCAGGCTCCTACAATGAGCAGTTCTTC. Residues: CATSQGAGSYNEQFF.